Listed here are 27 T cell receptor beta chains from one sample, sequenced in a study of shared clonotypes between healthy human individuals. Profiling relied on immunoSEQ multiplex PCR, and the TCRdb table lists in-frame clones only, not all of them. The sample records 2 million to 2.5 million clones, just under 95% being singletons. The sequenced sample was naive CD4+ T cells from PBMCs. This sample's subset: CD45RA+ positively selected. The receptors shown here come from a man aged 18 to 35 in good health. Some clones in this sample may be carry-over from other donors' samples.

The chain is built from TRBV15 and TRBJ2-7, with a tentative D call TRBD1 (6 bases). Per the germline V gene, CDR1 is LNHNV and CDR2 is YYDKDF (reference sequence). The CDR3 sequence is 13 residues long. Trimming took 3 bases from V and 10 from J, leaving 16 bases between them. The chain's CDR3 is CATSRQNRAGQYF. DNA of the CDR3: TGTGCCACCAGCAGGCAGAACAGGGCTGGTCAGTACTTC.

V is TRBV7-9 and J is TRBJ1-5, with TRBD1 matching 8 bases. Looked up from germline, CDR1 is SEHNR and CDR2 is FQNEAQ (reference sequence). V gave up 4 bases and J gave up 7 bases; unmatched junction bases: 12. There are 16 residues in the CDR3. CDR3 nucleotide sequence: TGTGCCAGCAGCTATGAGACAGGGGCCGTTTACCAGCCCCAGCATTTT. It is translated as CASSYETGAVYQPQHF.

As DNA, the CDR3 is TGTGCCAGCAGCGTATGGGGTAGCGGGAGCTACAATGAGCAGTTCTTC. Translation: CASSVWGSGSYNEQFF. V and J are TRBV9 and TRBJ2-1; 9 bases fit TRBD2. CDR3 length equals 16 residues. The V gene end was trimmed by 1 base and the J gene end by 3 bases; junction bases not matched to a gene: 5. Germline V gives CDR1 SGDLS, CDR2 YYNGEE.

In its sample, this clone was seen once. The genes are TRBV9 and TRBJ1-3, with 7 bases that match TRBD1. J lost 2 bases, V lost 0 bases, and 8 bases had no gene match. The CDR3 totals 17 residues. Germline-derived CDR1 and CDR2 are SGDLS and YYNGEE. CDR3 sequence: CASSVAFPGTAGNTIYF. CDR3 nucleotides: TGTGCCAGCAGCGTAGCCTTCCCGGGGACAGCTGGAAACACCATATATTTT.

V is TRBV10-3 and J is TRBJ2-7; TRBD2 might be the D (5 bases). The CDR3 length is 14 residues. Germline V gene lookup returns CDR1 ENHRY and CDR2 SYGVKD. V shed 7 bases and J shed 3 bases, with 16 bases lying between them. The CDR3 bases are TGTGCCATCACCCCCCGCGGACTGGGCTACGAGCAGTACTTC. It translates to CAITPRGLGYEQYF.

With respect to this clone: Other nucleotide sequences in the sample specify the same CDR3. This rearrangement joins TRBV9 to TRBJ2-2; no clear D gene. Germline CDR1 reads SGDLS; CDR2 reads YYNGEE. The CDR3 loop spans 14 amino acids. Trimming left V 2 bases short and J 1 base short, with 6 bases between. The CDR3 region is CASSVVLNTGELFF. The CDR3 nucleotides read TGTGCCAGCAGCGTTGTACTGAACACCGGGGAGCTGTTTTTT.

The chain uses TRBV7-9 and TRBJ2-2; TRBD1 aligns across 10 bases. The CDR3 loop spans 14 amino acids. Looked up from germline, CDR1 is SEHNR and CDR2 is FQNEAQ (reference sequence). The ends lost 5 bases at V and 7 bases at J; junction bases unmatched: 4. CDR3 nucleotide sequence: TGTGCCAGCAGCGTGGACAGGGGGATCGGGGAGCTGTTTTTT. Translated, it gives CASSVDRGIGELFF.

For this clone: At the DNA level, this CDR3 is encoded by other sequences in the same sample as well. V gene TRBV15 combines with J gene TRBJ1-5; no clear D. Germline CDR1 LNHNV, CDR2 YYDKDF (reference sequence). The CDR3 sequence is 12 residues long. With 3 bases removed from V and 4 bases from J, the gap between germline ends came to 4 bases. The CDR3 DNA is TGTGCCACCAGCAGGGATAATCAGCCCCAGCATTTT. It specifies CATSRDNQPQHF. Filled out from reference TRBV15 and TRBJ1-5, the complete variable domain reads DAMVIQNPRYQVTQFGKPVTLSCSQTLNHNVMYWYQQKSSQAPKLLFHYYDKDFNNEADTPDNFQSRRPNTSFCFLDIRSPGLGDTAMYLCATSRDNQPQHFGDGTRLSIL.

The chain uses TRBV7-9 and TRBJ2-3; D may be TRBD2 (5 bases). V lost 5 bases and J lost 6, with 21 bases in between. This CDR3 region has 16 residues. Germline V gene data show CDR1 as SEHNR and CDR2 as FQNEAQ (reference sequence). The DNA of the CDR3 is TGTGCCAGCAGCCTGATGAGGGTCCTTCCCAGGGATACGCAGTATTTT. Protein sequence: CASSLMRVLPRDTQYF.

This clone was recorded once. Distinct nucleotide sequences in the sample also encode this CDR3. The chain employs TRBV2 and TRBJ1-5; 7 positions match TRBD1. Germline V gene sequence: CDR1 SNHLY, CDR2 FYNNEI. V shed 6 bases, J shed 1 base, and the junction held 0 bases outside the gene matches. The CDR3 is 13 amino acids. The CDR3 here is CASRGQSNQPQHF. CDR3 nucleotide sequence: TGTGCCAGCAGGGGACAGAGCAATCAGCCCCAGCATTTT.

The chain joins TRBV29-1 to TRBJ1-2; D gene unclear. V lost 7 bases and J 0 bases, leaving 12 bases between the germline ends. Per germline, CDR1 SQVTM and CDR2 ANQGSEA. CDR3 length: 13 residues. The CDR3 bases are TGCAGCGCTGAGGGAGAGCCTAACTATGGCTACACCTTC. This codes for CSAEGEPNYGYTF.

Of note for this clone: The sample has other DNA sequences that encode this CDR3 too. The chain links TRBV9 to TRBJ2-5, with 7 nucleotides matching TRBD1. J was trimmed by 2 bases and V by 2 bases; bases with no gene match: 0. Germline CDR1 SGDLS, CDR2 YYNGEE. This CDR3 has 13 amino acids. CDR3 amino acids: CASSVTGQETQYF. DNA for the CDR3: TGTGCCAGCAGCGTGACAGGGCAAGAGACCCAGTACTTC.

The gene calls are TRBV11-3 and TRBJ2-2, with no clear D. Between the trimmed V and J ends, which lost 5 bases and 3 bases, there was a span of 19 bases. The CDR3 runs to 17 residues. Germline values: CDR1 SGHNT, CDR2 YENEEA. CDR3 nucleotide sequence: TGTGCCAGCAGCGAAACTTTGGCAGGCCCGTACACCGGGGAGCTGTTTTTT. Its protein is CASSETLAGPYTGELFF.

The chain carries TRBV28 and TRBJ1-2; TRBD1 is a possible D gene (5 bases). CDR3 length: 11 residues. The germline V and J ends were trimmed by 7 bases and 8 bases, with 11 bases remaining between them. In germline, CDR1 is MDHEN, CDR2 SYDVKM. CDR3 sequence reads: CASIGGRGYTF. In DNA, the CDR3 is TGTGCCAGCATCGGGGGTCGCGGCTACACCTTC.

The chain links TRBV2 to TRBJ2-1, with a weak D call TRBD1 (5 bases). This CDR3 region has 15 residues. CDR1 and CDR2 (germline): SNHLY, FYNNEI. The ends were cut back, 6 bases at V and 3 bases at J, with 15 bases in the middle. This CDR3 reads CASRGDRMFYNEQFF. Here the CDR3 DNA reads TGTGCCAGCAGGGGCGACAGAATGTTCTACAATGAGCAGTTCTTC.

The J gene is TRBJ1-1, the V gene TRBV14; no firm D call. Trimming cost V 1 base and J 8 bases, with 11 bases left between them. The CDR3 consists of 13 residues. Germline V gene lookup returns CDR1 SGHDN and CDR2 FVKESK. For the CDR3, the DNA is TGTGCCAGCAGCCAAGGGGGTCAGACCGAAGCTTTCTTT. It codes for CASSQGGQTEAFF. The complete variable domain, with remaining parts taken from reference TRBV14 and TRBJ1-1, reads EAGVTQFPSHSVIEKGQTVTLRCDPISGHDNLYWYRRVMGKEIKFLLHFVKESKQDESGMPNNRFLAERTGGTYSTLKVQPAELEDSGVYFCASSQGGQTEAFFGQGTRLTVV.

This clone has a handful of counts. Distinct nucleotide sequences in the sample also encode this CDR3. The CDR3 DNA reads TGCGCCAGCAGCGCGGGAACAGCTAATGAAAAACTGTTTTTT. Its translation: CASSAGTANEKLFF. The chain combines TRBV5-1 with TRBJ1-4; D is ambiguous. The V and J ends lost 4 bases and 3 bases respectively, with 10 bases between them. Germline CDR1 and CDR2: SGHRS and YFSETQ. This CDR3 has 14 residues.

The chain is built from TRBV4-2 and TRBJ2-7; tentatively, D is TRBD1 or TRBD2 (5 bases each). CDR3 length: 16 residues. In germline, CDR1 is LGHNA, CDR2 YNFKEQ. Deletions cut 0 bases from V and 3 bases from J, with 15 bases between. CDR3 nucleotides: TGTGCCAGCAGCCAAGATCGGGGCAGAAGGGTCTACGAGCAGTACTTC. Translated: CASSQDRGRRVYEQYF.

The J gene is TRBJ2-6, the V gene TRBV29-1, with D possibly being TRBD1 (5 bases). The V gene lost 6 bases and the J gene lost 0 bases, with 9 bases spanning the gap. The CDR3 has 14 amino acids. Germline CDR1 and CDR2: SQVTM and ANQGSEA. The CDR3 DNA reads TGCAGCGTAGCGACAGACTCTGGGGCCAACGTCCTGACTTTC. It codes for CSVATDSGANVLTF. The full variable domain, completed using reference TRBV29-1 and TRBJ2-6, is SAVISQKPSRDICQRGTSLTIQCQVDSQVTMMFWYRQQPGQSLTLIATANQGSEATYESGFVIDKFPISRPNLTFSTLTVSNMSPEDSSIYLCSVATDSGANVLTFGAGSRLTVL.

This chain joins TRBV6-5 and TRBJ1-2; D may be TRBD1 (5 bases). Trimming shortened V by 7 bases and J by 2 bases, and 17 bases separated the two germline ends. This CDR3 is 15 amino acids long. The germline V gene encodes CDR1 MNHEY and CDR2 SVGAGI. In nucleotides, the CDR3 is TGTGCCAGCACCCTGGGGAGGGGATTAAACTATGGCTACACCTTC. Translating gives CASTLGRGLNYGYTF.

The chain uses TRBV7-9 and TRBJ2-7; 10 nucleotides match TRBD2. Germline V lookup: CDR1 SEHNR, CDR2 FQNEAQ (reference sequence). This CDR3 is built from 17 residues. The junction had 9 bases not matched to a gene; V was cut back by 1 base and J by 3 bases. The chain's CDR3 is CASSLVLRTSGSYEQYF. CDR3 coding DNA: TGTGCCAGCAGCTTAGTCCTCCGGACTAGCGGAAGCTACGAGCAGTACTTC.

The chain links TRBV5-4 to TRBJ1-2, with D possibly TRBD1 on 5 matching bases. Germline CDR1 is SGHNT and CDR2 is YYREEE (reference sequence). This CDR3 is 15 amino acids long. Trimming took off 0 bases at V and 3 bases at J, with 12 bases between the two ends. The CDR3 sequence: CASSLGGGEYYGYTF. As DNA, the CDR3 is TGTGCCAGCAGCTTGGGAGGAGGGGAGTACTATGGCTACACCTTC.

On this clone itself: Other DNA sequences in the sample encode the same CDR3. The rearrangement joins TRBV6-6 to TRBJ1-1; TRBD1 might be the D (6 bases). Trimming removed 0 bases from V and 2 bases from J, with 10 bases in between. Per germline, CDR1 MNHNY and CDR2 SVGAGI (reference sequence). This CDR3 spans 15 amino acids. CDR3: CASSYSGGVNTEAFF. Here the CDR3 DNA reads TGTGCCAGCAGTTACTCAGGGGGAGTAAACACTGAAGCTTTCTTT.

V and J are TRBV15 and TRBJ1-2; D remains unclear. This CDR3 is 14 amino acids long. Per germline, CDR1 LNHNV and CDR2 YYDKDF (reference sequence). Trimming stripped 4 bases from V and 0 bases from J, with 9 bases between. The CDR3 DNA sequence: TGTGCCACCAGCATTGGGCGCACTAACTATGGCTACACCTTC. Its translation: CATSIGRTNYGYTF.

The chain couples TRBV5-1 to TRBJ2-3, with D perhaps matching TRBD1 or TRBD2 (5 bases each). CDR3 length equals 14 residues. The germline V gene has CDR1 SGHRS and CDR2 YFSETQ. V shed 4 bases and J shed 6 bases, with 15 bases lying between them. In DNA, the CDR3 is TGCGCCAGCAGCACCGGGACCGAGGGGGATACGCAGTATTTT. Translation: CASSTGTEGDTQYF.

This clone has only one observation. This chain joins TRBV5-4 and TRBJ2-7; D not resolved. Trimming shortened V by 4 bases and J by 3 bases, and 8 bases separated the two germline ends. Germline assignment: CDR1 SGHNT and CDR2 YYREEE (reference sequence). CDR3 size: 12 residues. DNA of the CDR3: TGTGCCAGCAGCATCCACGGCTACGAGCAGTACTTC. It codes for CASSIHGYEQYF.

The rearrangement uses TRBV6-1 and TRBJ1-3; D might be TRBD1 (6 bases). There are 14 residues in the CDR3. CDR1 and CDR2 from the germline V gene are MNHNS and SASEGT. V lost 7 bases and J lost 2, with 12 bases in between. This CDR3 is CASILQGAGNTIYF. In DNA form, the CDR3 reads TGTGCCAGCATTCTACAGGGAGCTGGAAACACCATATATTTT.